This passage covers 32 T cell receptor beta chains from one sample sequenced in a study of T cells in Graves' hyperthyroidism and ophthalmopathy. RNA transcripts provided the source from which TCR beta CDR3 regions were amplified. The HTBI primer set served for first-round RT-PCR of the TCR CDR3. TCRdb re-analysed the multiplex PCR reads in MiXCR, keeping a single row per CDR3 protein. The data contain fewer than 200,000 distinct CDR3 sequences, over 15% of them singletons. The sample consisted of blood. The receptors were sampled from a woman aged 45 to 65 with Graves' hyperthyroidism.

This clonotype was found many times. This rearrangement joins TRBV28 to TRBJ1-5; weak D call: TRBD1 (6 bases). CDR3 length equals 13 residues. CDR1 and CDR2 (germline): MDHEN, SYDVKM. The V gene lost 4 bases and the J gene lost 7 bases, with 11 bases spanning the gap. This chain's CDR3 is CASSSGQFQPQHF. The CDR3 DNA follows: TGTGCCAGCAGTTCAGGACAGTTCCAGCCCCAGCATTTT. Based on the CDR3 plus reference TRBV28 and TRBJ1-5, the full variable domain is DVKVTQSSRYLVKRTGEKVFLECVQDMDHENMFWYRQDPGLGLRLIYFSYDVKMKEKGDIPEGYSVSREKKERFSLILESASTNQTSMYLCASSSGQFQPQHFGDGTRLSIL.

This clonotype has ten or more counts. The rearrangement joins TRBV7-8 to TRBJ1-5, with D hard to call. With 4 bases removed from V and 4 bases from J, the gap between germline ends came to 11 bases. Germline-derived CDR1 and CDR2 are SGHVS and FQNEAQ. The CDR3 is 14 amino acids. This CDR3 is CASSSYRVNQPQHF. The CDR3 coding sequence is TGTGCCAGCAGCTCGTACAGAGTGAATCAGCCCCAGCATTTT.

This clonotype was observed many times. CDR3 protein: CASSDRMGQPQHF. Here the CDR3 DNA reads TGTGCCAGCAGTGACAGGATGGGTCAGCCCCAGCATTTT. The chain joins TRBV27 to TRBJ1-5; possibly TRBD1 for D (6 bases). Germline V lookup: CDR1 MNHEY, CDR2 SMNVEV (reference sequence). Trimming took 5 bases from V and 6 from J, leaving 11 bases between them. This CDR3 is built from 13 residues.

In this sample, this clonotype turned up many times. The CDR3 protein is CASRSPNTGELFF. CDR3 DNA: TGTGCCAGCAGATCGCCGAACACCGGGGAGCTGTTTTTT. This chain uses TRBV6-1 with TRBJ2-2; D not resolved. The germline gives CDR1 MNHNS, CDR2 SASEGT. This CDR3 contains 13 residues. Between the trimmed V and J ends, which lost 6 bases and 0 bases, there was a span of 5 bases.

In this sample, this clonotype turned up a few times. The rearrangement uses TRBV7-2 and TRBJ1-2; D is unclear. Looked up from germline, CDR1 is SGHTA and CDR2 is FQGNSA. V gave up 5 bases and J gave up 7 bases, with 11 bases separating them. CDR3 size: 12 residues. Here the CDR3 reads CASSAGSRGYTF. CDR3 DNA sequence: TGTGCCAGCAGCGCGGGCTCTCGTGGCTACACCTTC.

The table lists this clonotype with many counts. V is TRBV6-1 and J is TRBJ2-2; TRBD2 might be the D (6 bases). This CDR3 has 13 residues. Between the trimmed V and J ends, which lost 11 bases and 2 bases, there was a span of 12 bases. Germline CDR1 MNHNS, CDR2 SASEGT. CDR3 DNA: TGTGCCGGGGGAGGCGTCAACACCGGGGAGCTGTTTTTT. Translation: CAGGGVNTGELFF.

This clonotype was seen more than once but under ten times. J is TRBJ2-2 and V is TRBV18, with D possibly matching TRBD1 (6 bases). The germline V and J ends were trimmed by 6 bases and 5 bases, with 10 bases remaining between them. CDR3 length equals 13 residues. Germline V CDR1 and CDR2: KGHSH, LQKENI. CDR3: CASSEQGTGELFF. CDR3 in DNA: TGTGCCAGCTCGGAGCAGGGGACCGGGGAGCTGTTTTTT.

This clonotype was seen repeatedly, ten times or more. The chain employs TRBV5-1 and TRBJ1-1; D is possibly TRBD1 (5 bases). CDR1 is SGHRS, CDR2 YFSETQ, per germline. Trimming cost V 0 bases and J 4 bases, with 19 bases left between them. This CDR3 is built from 17 residues. In DNA, the CDR3 is TGCGCCAGCAGCTTGGTAGTCGCGGGGCAAGCAGGCACTGAAGCTTTCTTT. Translation: CASSLVVAGQAGTEAFF.

V gene TRBV20-1 combines with J gene TRBJ2-5; D is uncertain. The germline CDR1 and CDR2 sequences are DFQATT and SNEGSKA (reference sequence). There are 12 residues in the CDR3. Trimming removed 0 bases at V and 2 bases at J, with 4 bases between. The CDR3 sequence: CSAREGQETQYF. CDR3 in DNA: TGCAGTGCTAGAGAAGGGCAAGAGACCCAGTACTTC.

Many counts were recorded for this clonotype. The chain uses TRBV6-2 or TRBV6-3 and TRBJ2-7; no clear D. The CDR3 spans 13 residues. V was cut by 2 bases and J by 0 bases, with 5 bases left in between. In germline, CDR1 is MNHEY, CDR2 SVGEGT. The CDR3 DNA sequence: TGTGCCAGCAGTTACGGTGACTCCTACGAGCAGTACTTC. Its translation is CASSYGDSYEQYF.

The sample holds many counts of this clonotype. J is TRBJ1-1 and V is TRBV18; D remains unclear. The CDR3 is 14 amino acids. Germline lookup yields CDR1 KGHSH and CDR2 LQKENI. Trimming took off 4 bases at V and 2 bases at J, with 11 bases between the two ends. The CDR3 nucleotides read TGTGCCAGCTCACTCCAGGTGCAAAACACTGAAGCTTTCTTT. It translates to CASSLQVQNTEAFF.

This clonotype has at least ten counts. The J gene is TRBJ1-1, the V gene TRBV5-6, with 8 bases matching TRBD1. Germline CDR1 SGHDT, CDR2 YYEEEE. CDR3 length: 14 residues. J gave up 4 bases and V 4 bases, and 6 bases lay outside the gene matches. In nucleotides, the CDR3 is TGTGCCAGCAGCACGGGGACAGGTTCCACTGAAGCTTTCTTT. The encoded protein is CASSTGTGSTEAFF.

This clonotype was counted ten times or more. The V gene is TRBV20-1, the J gene TRBJ2-7, with D uncertain. This CDR3 contains 10 residues. V lost 3 bases and J lost 5, with 5 bases in between. Germline V gene lookup returns CDR1 DFQATT and CDR2 SNEGSKA (reference sequence). DNA of the CDR3: TGCAGTGCTAGGTTACACGAGCAGTACTTC. It encodes CSARLHEQYF.

This clonotype showed up many times. The chain carries TRBV20-1 and TRBJ1-5, with D possibly TRBD1 on 5 matching bases. V was clipped by 8 bases and J by 6 bases, with 23 bases between them. CDR1 is DFQATT and CDR2 is SNEGSKA in the germline V gene (reference sequence). This CDR3 is built from 15 residues. The CDR3: CSSGTYKGDRQPQHF. CDR3 sequence (DNA): TGCAGTAGTGGGACGTACAAAGGGGACCGTCAGCCCCAGCATTTT.

This clonotype appeared many times. The chain employs TRBV7-9 and TRBJ2-6; no definite D call. V shed 3 bases and J shed 0 bases, with 9 bases lying between them. The germline V gene has CDR1 SEHNR and CDR2 FQNEAQ (reference sequence). The CDR3 consists of 16 residues. The CDR3 protein is CASSFSKSSGANVLTF. CDR3 DNA sequence: TGTGCCAGCAGCTTCAGTAAAAGCTCTGGGGCCAACGTCCTGACTTTC.

This clonotype has ten or more counts. The chain joins TRBV28 to TRBJ1-2; D gene ambiguous. Trimming took 2 bases from V and 1 from J, leaving 8 bases between them. CDR3 length: 14 amino acids. The V gene's germline CDR1 is MDHEN and CDR2 SYDVKM. The CDR3 reads CASSLPTNNYGYTF. The DNA for the CDR3 is TGTGCCAGCAGTTTACCGACAAATAACTATGGCTACACCTTC.

At least ten counts were recorded for this clonotype. The chain is built from TRBV7-9 and TRBJ2-2, with 7 bases lining up with TRBD2. This CDR3 is 17 amino acids long. V trimming: 0 bases; J trimming: 0 bases; junction bases outside the gene matches: 4. Germline V gives CDR1 SEHNR, CDR2 FQNEAQ (reference sequence). Here the CDR3 DNA reads TGTGCCAGCAGCTTAGCAGGACTAGGCGCGAACACCGGGGAGCTGTTTTTT. This sequence encodes CASSLAGLGANTGELFF. The full variable domain, its missing parts supplied by reference TRBV7-9 and TRBJ2-2, is DTGVSQNPRHKITKRGQNVTFRCDPISEHNRLYWYRQTLGQGPEFLTYFQNEAQLEKSRLLSDRFSAERPKGSFSTLEIQRTEQGDSAMYLCASSLAGLGANTGELFFGEGSRLTVL.

The chain employs TRBV7-6 and TRBJ1-2; unclear D gene. CDR1 and CDR2 from the germline V gene are SGHVS and FNYEAQ. The CDR3 extends over 14 amino acids. The germline V and J ends were trimmed by 4 bases and 10 bases, with 19 bases remaining between them. The CDR3 region has the DNA TGTGCCAGCAGCTCGACCCCATTGGACGGACTCTACACCTTC. Protein sequence: CASSSTPLDGLYTF.

This clonotype showed up many times. This chain links TRBV5-1 with TRBJ1-6; no clear D. Trimming cost V 5 bases and J 4 bases, with 16 bases left between them. There are 16 residues in the CDR3. CDR1 SGHRS and CDR2 YFSETQ come from the germline V gene. The DNA for the CDR3 is TGCGCCAGCAGATCCCTGACTGATGAGTATAATTCACCCCTCCACTTT. It translates to CASRSLTDEYNSPLHF.

This clonotype was counted at least ten times. The chain joins TRBV19 to TRBJ1-1; 10 bases align to TRBD1. The CDR3 consists of 16 residues. Per germline, CDR1 LNHDA and CDR2 SQIVND (reference sequence). Unmatched junction bases numbered 7, after V lost 2 bases and J lost 4 bases. CDR3 nucleotides: TGTGCCAGTAGTATAAGGTGGGACAGGGGACTCACTGAAGCTTTCTTT. Translating gives CASSIRWDRGLTEAFF.

This clonotype showed up many times. This rearrangement joins TRBV5-1 to TRBJ2-7; 8 positions match TRBD1. The CDR3 has 13 residues. From germline, CDR1 is SGHRS and CDR2 YFSETQ. The junction had 7 bases not matched to a gene; V was cut back by 5 bases and J by 6 bases. Here the CDR3 DNA reads TGCGCCAGCAGGGACAGGGCTGAGGGCGAGCAGTACTTC. It yields the protein CASRDRAEGEQYF.

The chain has TRBV12-3 or TRBV12-4 and TRBJ1-1; unclear D gene. This CDR3 is 12 amino acids long. Trimming removed 3 bases at V and 10 bases at J, with 12 bases between. The CDR3 region is CASSFVPVGAFF. The CDR3 coding sequence is TGTGCCAGCAGTTTTGTGCCAGTGGGAGCTTTCTTT.

This clonotype was seen repeatedly, ten times or more. CDR3 DNA sequence: TGTGCCAGCACTACCGACGGCGTGGAGCTGTTTTTT. Its protein product is CASTTDGVELFF. The V and J genes are TRBV12-3 or TRBV12-4 and TRBJ2-2; D remains ambiguous. Trimming left V 7 bases short and J 10 bases short, with 13 bases between. The CDR3 is 12 amino acids.

The chain is built from TRBV19 and TRBJ2-1; D may be TRBD1 (6 bases). The CDR3 is 16 residues long. V lost 5 bases, J lost 0 bases, and 14 bases lay in between. CDR1 and CDR2 from the germline V gene are LNHDA and SQIVND (reference sequence). CDR3 DNA sequence: TGTGCCAGTAGTGACTTCGGACAGAGCTCCTACAATGAGCAGTTCTTC. As protein: CASSDFGQSSYNEQFF.

This clonotype was seen at least ten times. The chain employs TRBV7-8 and TRBJ2-2, with a possible D match to TRBD1 (6 bases). Between the trimmed V and J ends, which lost 0 bases and 6 bases, there was a span of 8 bases. The CDR3 length is 14 residues. Germline V CDR1 and CDR2: SGHVS, FQNEAQ. This CDR3 is CASSLAAGAGELFF. CDR3 DNA: TGTGCCAGCAGCTTAGCAGCAGGGGCCGGGGAGCTGTTTTTT.

This clonotype was found many times. The J gene is TRBJ1-5, the V gene TRBV6-2 or TRBV6-3; weak D call: TRBD1 (5 bases). The V end lost 0 bases, the J end lost 0 bases, and 9 bases lay between the germline ends. Germline V gives CDR1 MNHEY, CDR2 SVGEGT. The CDR3 loop spans 16 amino acids. The CDR3 here is CASSYSAGTSNQPQHF. The DNA of the CDR3 is TGTGCCAGCAGTTACTCGGCAGGGACTAGCAATCAGCCCCAGCATTTT.

This clonotype was recorded a few times. V and J are TRBV4-1 and TRBJ1-3; weak D call: TRBD1 (5 bases). CDR3 size: 16 residues. V was cut by 4 bases and J by 0 bases, with 13 bases left in between. The germline V gene has CDR1 MGHRA and CDR2 YSYEKL. CDR3 region: CASSRGRQSSGNTIYF. CDR3 in DNA: TGCGCCAGCAGCCGGGGACGGCAAAGCTCTGGAAACACCATATATTTT.

This clonotype was picked up many times. As DNA, the CDR3 is TGTGCCAGCAGCTTAGCTTCGGCCGTCACAGATACGCAGTATTTT. This codes for CASSLASAVTDTQYF. The rearrangement links TRBV7-9 to TRBJ2-3; D is unclear. The CDR3 is 15 residues long. Germline V gene sequence: CDR1 SEHNR, CDR2 FQNEAQ (reference sequence). V lost 0 bases and J lost 2, with 9 bases in between.

This clonotype was observed many times. This rearrangement joins TRBV6-1 to TRBJ1-1; tentatively, D is TRBD1 (6 bases). V lost 5 bases and J lost 4, with 17 bases in between. The germline V gene has CDR1 MNHNS and CDR2 SASEGT. The CDR3 loop spans 15 amino acids. In nucleotides, the CDR3 is TGTGCCAGCAGTCTTAAGACAGGCGGGGGCACTGAAGCTTTCTTT. Translation gives CASSLKTGGGTEAFF.

This chain uses TRBV7-8 with TRBJ1-3; the D gene is possibly TRBD1 (6 bases). CDR1 and CDR2 (germline): SGHVS, FQNEAQ. V gave up 0 bases and J gave up 1 base, with 16 bases separating them. The CDR3 is 18 residues long. The CDR3 bases are TGTGCCAGCAGCTTAGCGCGGGGAGGGGGAAGGTCTGGAAACACCATATATTTT. Translated, it gives CASSLARGGGRSGNTIYF. Full variable domain (outside the CDR3, taken from reference TRBV7-8 and TRBJ1-3): GAGVSQSPRYKVAKRGQDVALRCDPISGHVSLFWYQQALGQGPEFLTYFQNEAQLDKSGLPSDRFFAERPEGSVSTLKIQRTQQEDSAVYLCASSLARGGGRSGNTIYFGEGSWLTVV.

The table lists this clonotype with many counts. The CDR3 loop reads CASSLVLGGGANEQYF. The CDR3 DNA reads TGTGCCAGCAGCCTAGTCTTGGGCGGCGGGGCGAACGAGCAGTACTTC. The chain employs TRBV27 and TRBJ2-7; tentatively, D is TRBD2 (6 bases). With 6 bases removed from V and 5 bases from J, the gap between germline ends came to 23 bases. Germline V gene sequence: CDR1 MNHEY, CDR2 SMNVEV (reference sequence). The CDR3 covers 16 residues.

The gene calls are TRBV12-3 or TRBV12-4 and TRBJ1-4; D is uncertain. CDR3 length: 13 residues. Trimming cost V 6 bases and J 5 bases, with 10 bases left between them. CDR3 protein: CASSPERNEKLFF. DNA of the CDR3: TGTGCCAGCAGCCCGGAACGGAATGAAAAACTGTTTTTT.